Below, one T cell receptor beta chain is given with its context. No antigen is known for it. Authors' analysis steps: Filtering was not the same, since immunoSEQ gave junction-only sequences without quality scores. The data were produced by immunoSEQ multiplex PCR, yet TCRdb's version contains in-frame clones alone and is incomplete. V and J calls and clone size come straight from that table; D and trimming were deduced from the DNA. The data show 1 million to 1.2 million clones, roughly 80% seen once. Trimming shortened V by 4 bases and J by 2 bases, and 15 bases separated the two germline ends. Germline CDR1 reads SGHVS; CDR2 reads FQNEAQ. The CDR3 contains 15 residues. The record originates from a study of shared clonotypes between healthy human individuals. Study findings and constraints: In a few donors, approximately 5% of naive CD4 clonotypes appeared in common. Large sequencing depth failed to make sorted-subset sequencing complete, rarefaction showed.

This clonotype was sampled from a man aged 18 to 30 in good health. Some clones in this sample may be carry-over from other donors' samples. V usage is TRBV7-8 and J usage is TRBJ2-7; D may be TRBD1 or TRBD2 (5 bases each). Sample: memory CD4+ T cells from PBMCs. As for subset: CD45RA-negative fraction. The CDR3 sequence is CASSSSGGGTYEQYF. The CDR3 DNA is TGTGCCAGCAGCTCCTCCGGTGGGGGAACCTACGAGCAGTACTTC. The whole variable domain, remainder taken from reference TRBV7-8 and TRBJ2-7, is GAGVSQSPRYKVAKRGQDVALRCDPISGHVSLFWYQQALGQGPEFLTYFQNEAQLDKSGLPSDRFFAERPEGSVSTLKIQRTQQEDSAVYLCASSSSGGGTYEQYFGPGTRLTVT.